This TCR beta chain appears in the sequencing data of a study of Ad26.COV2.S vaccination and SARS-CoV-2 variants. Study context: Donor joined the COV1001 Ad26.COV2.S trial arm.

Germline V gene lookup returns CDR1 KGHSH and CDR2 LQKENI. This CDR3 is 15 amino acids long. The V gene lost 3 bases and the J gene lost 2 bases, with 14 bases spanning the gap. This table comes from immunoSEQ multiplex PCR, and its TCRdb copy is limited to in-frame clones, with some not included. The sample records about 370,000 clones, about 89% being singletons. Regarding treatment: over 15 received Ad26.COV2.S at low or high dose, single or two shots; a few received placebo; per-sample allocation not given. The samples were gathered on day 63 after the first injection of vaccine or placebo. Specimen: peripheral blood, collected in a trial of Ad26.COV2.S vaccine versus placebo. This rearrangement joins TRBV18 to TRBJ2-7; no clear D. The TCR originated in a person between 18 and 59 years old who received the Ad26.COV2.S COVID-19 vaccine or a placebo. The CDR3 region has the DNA TGTGCCAGCTCACCTGGGCCATCCCAAACCTACGAGCAGTACTTC. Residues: CASSPGPSQTYEQYF.